Each of the 2 T cell receptor beta chains below was sequenced from the same sample in a study of cytomegalovirus exposure and HLA in healthy donors. The PCR made use of 60 Vbeta and 13 Jbeta primers. Using immunoSEQ multiplex PCR, the repertoire was profiled, and TCRdb retains in-frame clones only, with some absent. The sample comprises around 130,000 clones, 70% to 85% of which are singletons, and about 2.4% rests with the top ten. Sequenced material: PBMCs. These receptors came from a woman in her sixties or seventies in good health and CMV-seropositive.

This clone was detected once. CDR3 DNA: TGTGCCAGTAGTGCCCCGACAGGGAGGACAAACGTAGCCAAAAACATTCAGTACTTC. Encoded protein: CASSAPTGRTNVAKNIQYF. The gene calls are TRBV19 and TRBJ2-4, with D tentatively TRBD1 (7 bases). Per germline, CDR1 LNHDA and CDR2 SQIVND (reference sequence). The CDR3 extends over 19 amino acids. Trimming shortened V by 5 bases and J by 0 bases, and 23 bases separated the two germline ends.

The chain uses TRBV27 and TRBJ2-5, with 9 nucleotides matching TRBD2. Germline V gives CDR1 MNHEY, CDR2 SMNVEV (reference sequence). This CDR3 contains 16 residues. The junction had 9 bases not matched to a gene; V was cut back by 6 bases and J by 1 base. The CDR3 nucleotides read TGTGCCAGCAGACTTTTAGCGGGGGATCCCCAAGAGACCCAGTACTTC. It codes for CASRLLAGDPQETQYF.